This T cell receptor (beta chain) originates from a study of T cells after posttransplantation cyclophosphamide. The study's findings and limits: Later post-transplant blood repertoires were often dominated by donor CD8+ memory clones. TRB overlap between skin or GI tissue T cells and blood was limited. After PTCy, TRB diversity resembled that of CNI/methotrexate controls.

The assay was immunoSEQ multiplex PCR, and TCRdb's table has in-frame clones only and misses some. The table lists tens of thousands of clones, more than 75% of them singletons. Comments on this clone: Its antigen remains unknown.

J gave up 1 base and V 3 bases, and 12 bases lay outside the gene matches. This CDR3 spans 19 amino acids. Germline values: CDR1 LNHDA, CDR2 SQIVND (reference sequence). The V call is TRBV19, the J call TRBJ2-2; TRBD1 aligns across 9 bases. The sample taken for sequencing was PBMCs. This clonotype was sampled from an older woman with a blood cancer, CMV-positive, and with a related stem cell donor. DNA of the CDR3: TGTGCCAGTAGTATCCCTTTCTTGACAGGGGGTAAGAACACCGGGGAGCTGTTTTTT. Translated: CASSIPFLTGGKNTGELFF.